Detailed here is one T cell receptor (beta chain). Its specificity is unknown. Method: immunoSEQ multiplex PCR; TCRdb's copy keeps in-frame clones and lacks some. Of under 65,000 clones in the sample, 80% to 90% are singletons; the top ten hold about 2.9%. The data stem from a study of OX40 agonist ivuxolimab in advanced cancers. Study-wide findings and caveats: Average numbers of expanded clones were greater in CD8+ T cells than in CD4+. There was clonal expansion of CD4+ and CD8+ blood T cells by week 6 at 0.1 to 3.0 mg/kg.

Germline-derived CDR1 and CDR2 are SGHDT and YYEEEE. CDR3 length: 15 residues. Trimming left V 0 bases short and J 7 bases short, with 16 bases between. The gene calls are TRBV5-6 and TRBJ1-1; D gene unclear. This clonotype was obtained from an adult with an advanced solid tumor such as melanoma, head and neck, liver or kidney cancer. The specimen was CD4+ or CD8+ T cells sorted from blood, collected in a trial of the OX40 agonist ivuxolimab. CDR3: CASSLGQSGWGEAFF. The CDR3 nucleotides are TGTGCCAGCAGCTTGGGGCAATCTGGCTGGGGTGAAGCTTTCTTT.